These 2 T cell receptor beta chains originate from one sample sequenced in a study of HIV-infected patients and healthy controls. TCRdb passed the 5' RACE reads through MiXCR, listing each CDR3 protein once. The table lists a couple of distinct CDR3 sequences. Material: CD8+ T cells from blood. These receptors were collected from a human donor in good health.

Comment on this clonotype: This beta chain lies outside the target of a library built for alpha chains; its clone size means little. The CDR3 sequence is CASSYDGTGANVLTF. CDR3 sequence (DNA): TGTGCCAGCAGTTACGACGGTACTGGGGCCAACGTCCTGACTTTC. The chain is built from TRBV6-2 or TRBV6-3 and TRBJ2-6; unclear D gene. In germline, CDR1 is MNHEY, CDR2 SVGEGT. The CDR3 has 15 residues. V lost 2 bases, J lost 2 bases, and 7 bases lay in between.

Regarding this clonotype: With the library built for alpha chains, this beta chain is off target and its frequency is not meaningful. The rearrangement joins TRBV5-5 to TRBJ2-7, with TRBD1 matching 10 bases. The V gene end was trimmed by 0 bases and the J gene end by 5 bases; junction bases not matched to a gene: 5. The germline V gene has CDR1 SGHKS and CDR2 YYEKEE (reference sequence). The CDR3 spans 15 residues. The CDR3 coding sequence is TGTGCCAGCAGCTTGGGACAGGGGGCGTTGGACGAGCAGTACTTC. Translation: CASSLGQGALDEQYF.